One and the same sample provided the 17 T cell receptor beta chains below, sequenced in a study of cytomegalovirus exposure and HLA in healthy donors. PCR involved 60 Vbeta and 13 Jbeta primers. The repertoire was sequenced with immunoSEQ multiplex PCR; TCRdb's copy has only in-frame clones and lacks some. Here the sample spans 80,000 to 100,000 clones, around 75% being singletons. The source material was PBMCs. Receptors were obtained from a man younger than 35 in good health and CMV-seropositive.

V is TRBV28 and J is TRBJ1-1, with 7 bases identical to TRBD1. The CDR3 totals 13 residues. The germline CDR1 and CDR2 sequences are MDHEN and SYDVKM. The junction had 6 bases not matched to a gene; V was cut back by 3 bases and J by 8 bases. CDR3: CASSFLRQGEAFF. The CDR3 DNA follows: TGTGCCAGCAGTTTCCTTAGACAGGGCGAAGCTTTCTTT.

V gene TRBV10-1 combines with J gene TRBJ1-2; possible D gene TRBD1, 5 bases. The ends were cut back, 2 bases at V and 8 bases at J, with 12 bases in the middle. Germline-derived CDR1 and CDR2 are WNHNN and SYGVQD (reference sequence). The CDR3 length is 13 residues. CDR3 DNA sequence: TGCGCCAGCAGTGAGCGAACAGGAGACGGCTACACCTTC. Translation gives CASSERTGDGYTF.

This chain uses TRBV5-1 with TRBJ1-1; 7 bases line up with TRBD1. The CDR3 sequence is 15 residues long. J lost 4 bases, V lost 6 bases, and 12 bases had no gene match. CDR1 SGHRS and CDR2 YFSETQ come from the germline V gene. CDR3 region: CASTKSGTVFTEAFF. The CDR3 DNA follows: TGCGCCAGCACAAAATCCGGGACAGTTTTCACTGAAGCTTTCTTT.

The chain recombines TRBV6-1 with TRBJ1-2, with D hard to call. Germline CDR1 and CDR2: MNHNS and SASEGT. The CDR3 runs 14 residues. Trimming removed 2 bases from V and 4 bases from J, with 11 bases in between. CDR3 in amino acids: CASSEIPRIYGYTF. The CDR3 DNA is TGTGCCAGCAGTGAAATTCCCAGAATCTATGGCTACACCTTC.

V and J are TRBV30 and TRBJ2-5; the match to TRBD2 covers 15 bases. The CDR3 loop spans 19 amino acids. With V trimmed by 0 bases and J by 5 bases, 13 bases remained unmatched. From germline, CDR1 is GTSNPN and CDR2 SVGIG (reference sequence). CDR3: CAWSVSWTSGGAFAETQYF. The CDR3 DNA is TGTGCCTGGAGTGTATCCTGGACTAGCGGGGGGGCCTTTGCTGAGACCCAGTACTTC.

This chain joins TRBV2 and TRBJ1-2, with TRBD1 matching over 7 bases. The CDR3 has 14 residues. The germline V gene has CDR1 SNHLY and CDR2 FYNNEI. V dropped 5 bases and J dropped 3; count of bases not matched to a gene: 6. CDR3 sequence reads: CASSPGGSDYGYTF. In nucleotides, the CDR3 is TGTGCCAGCAGTCCAGGGGGGTCGGACTATGGCTACACCTTC.

The gene calls are TRBV28 and TRBJ2-7, with TRBD1 identical over 9 bases. CDR1 and CDR2 (germline): MDHEN, SYDVKM. The CDR3 loop spans 15 amino acids. The junction had 9 bases not matched to a gene; V was cut back by 4 bases and J by 5 bases. The CDR3 sequence: CASSSQGAPRDEQYF. The CDR3 DNA reads TGTGCCAGCAGTTCACAGGGGGCGCCCCGGGACGAGCAGTACTTC.

This chain joins TRBV10-2 and TRBJ1-5; TRBD1 matches at 9 bases. V lost 3 bases to trimming and J lost 6 bases; unmatched junction nucleotides: 9. This CDR3 contains 16 residues. Per germline, CDR1 WSHSY and CDR2 SAAADI. The CDR3 sequence: CASSDPGQGIGQPQHF. The CDR3 DNA sequence: TGCGCCAGCAGTGACCCCGGACAGGGGATAGGTCAGCCCCAGCATTTT.

This chain joins TRBV5-1 and TRBJ2-1, with 11 bases matching TRBD2. The V segment lost 3 bases and the J segment 7 bases; nucleotides outside the gene matches: 6. This CDR3 comprises 15 residues. The germline CDR1 and CDR2 sequences are SGHRS and YFSETQ. The CDR3, as DNA: TGCGCCAGCAGCTCAATAGCGGGGGGGCCGAATGAGCAGTTCTTC. Amino acids: CASSSIAGGPNEQFF.

The CDR3 is CASSVGQGRTGELFF. The DNA of the CDR3 is TGTGCCAGCAGCGTAGGGCAGGGGAGAACCGGGGAGCTGTTTTTT. This chain joins TRBV9 and TRBJ2-2; D might be TRBD1 (6 bases). Trimming took 0 bases from V and 5 from J, leaving 11 bases between them. Germline V gene data show CDR1 as SGDLS and CDR2 as YYNGEE. This CDR3 region has 15 residues.

The rearrangement links TRBV7-9 to TRBJ1-2; TRBD1 matches at 7 bases. The CDR3 sequence is 14 residues long. Trimming at V came to 4 bases and at J to 8 bases, leaving 10 bases not matched to a gene. Germline loops: CDR1 SEHNR, CDR2 FQNEAQ (reference sequence). The CDR3 bases are TGTGCCAGCAGCTACACAGGGGAAACAGGAGGCTACACCTTC. Amino acids: CASSYTGETGGYTF.

This clone was counted once. The chain recombines TRBV7-2 with TRBJ2-3; 8 bases are shared with TRBD2. Germline CDR1 SGHTA, CDR2 FQGNSA. The CDR3 loop spans 15 amino acids. Losses at the gene ends were 2 bases for V and 5 bases for J; bases not matched to a gene: 6. The CDR3 DNA reads TGTGCCAGCAGCTTAACTAGCGGCGGGGGAGATACGCAGTATTTT. Its protein is CASSLTSGGGDTQYF.

This chain joins TRBV10-1 and TRBJ2-2, with TRBD1 matching 7 bases. Looked up from germline, CDR1 is WNHNN and CDR2 is SYGVQD (reference sequence). V trimming: 8 bases; J trimming: 6 bases; junction bases outside the gene matches: 12. This CDR3 has 15 residues. CDR3 loop: CASQEGAAPAGELFF. The CDR3 nucleotides are TGCGCCAGCCAAGAGGGGGCCGCCCCGGCCGGGGAGCTGTTTTTT.

The chain joins TRBV19 to TRBJ1-6, with TRBD1 identical over 10 bases. CDR1 and CDR2 from the germline V gene are LNHDA and SQIVND (reference sequence). This CDR3 has 15 residues. J lost 10 bases, V lost 4 bases, and 7 bases had no gene match. Written as DNA, the CDR3 is TGTGCCAGTAGTACCCGGACAGGGGGTGAATCACCCCTCCACTTT. Translation gives CASSTRTGGESPLHF.

The rearrangement joins TRBV19 to TRBJ1-4; tentatively, D is TRBD1 (5 bases). CDR3 length: 12 amino acids. The V gene's germline CDR1 is LNHDA and CDR2 SQIVND (reference sequence). The V gene lost 5 bases and the J gene lost 8 bases, with 9 bases spanning the gap. CDR3 amino acids: CASSYQGEKLFF. DNA for the CDR3: TGTGCCAGTAGTTATCAGGGAGAAAAACTGTTTTTT.

This chain joins TRBV27 and TRBJ2-3; 9 bases agree with TRBD1. The length of the CDR3 is 15 residues. Germline V gene data show CDR1 as MNHEY and CDR2 as SMNVEV (reference sequence). Losses at the gene ends were 7 bases for V and 7 bases for J; bases not matched to a gene: 12. CDR3 DNA: TGTGCCAGCAACCCGGGACAGGGATGGGCAAATACGCAGTATTTT. It translates to CASNPGQGWANTQYF.

The chain couples TRBV6-5 to TRBJ1-5; a weak D match, TRBD1 (5 bases). The CDR3 sequence is 14 residues long. CDR1 is MNHEY and CDR2 is SVGAGI in the germline V gene. With 6 bases removed from V and 3 bases from J, the gap between germline ends came to 12 bases. The CDR3 is CASRLRQYNQPQHF. CDR3 nucleotide sequence: TGTGCCAGCAGACTTCGACAGTACAATCAGCCCCAGCATTTT.